The next 17 T cell receptor beta chains were all read from a single sample in a study of T cells in women clearing cervical HPV infection. Some clones are missing from TCRdb's copy, which holds only in-frame ones; the method was immunoSEQ multiplex PCR. The repertoire table contains around 25,000 clones. What was sequenced was blood buffy coat. These receptors were obtained from a woman between 18 and 75 years old with a cervical HPV16 infection that either progressed to CIN3+ or cleared (not recorded which).

Notes on this clone: The CDR3 end falls 3 residues outside the read, so it is completed with the germline J gene. The chain carries TRBV19 and TRBJ2-3; TRBD1 might be the D (6 bases). The germline V gene encodes CDR1 LNHDA and CDR2 SQIVND (reference sequence). This CDR3 comprises 13 residues. The CDR3 DNA, read in part, is TGTGCCAGTAGTTGGGCAGGGGCTCAGCCG. Translated, it gives CASSWAGAQP. The whole CDR3 protein is CASSWAGAQPQYF.

Comments on this clone: The read terminates 3 residues ahead of where the CDR3 ends, so the germline J gene completes it. The gene calls are TRBV11-2 and TRBJ1-3, with 7 bases aligning to TRBD1. This CDR3 has 15 amino acids. Trimming at V came to 7 bases and at J to 3 bases, leaving 9 bases not matched to a gene. Per germline, CDR1 SGHAT and CDR2 FQNNGV. CDR3: CASTRTGEGGNTIYF. The sequenced part of the CDR3 DNA is TGTGCCAGCACCCGGACAGGCGAAGGTGGAAACACC.

Turning to this clone: The missing CDR3 end, 3 residues past where the read stops, is filled in from the germline J gene. The chain recombines TRBV20-1 with TRBJ2-4; D not certain. Germline V gives CDR1 DFQATT, CDR2 SNEGSKA (reference sequence). The V end was cut by 3 bases, the J end by 0 bases, with 6 bases between. This CDR3 is 13 amino acids long. Partial CDR3 DNA: TGCAGTGCTAGCGGCGGAGCCAAAAACATT. The encoded protein is CSASGGAKNI. The CDR3 as a whole reads CSASGGAKNIQYF.

The DNA read from the CDR3 is TGTGCCAGCAGCACCCGACAGGGAACCTATGGC. It yields the protein CASSTRQGTYG. The entire CDR3 sequence reads CASSTRQGTYGYTF. The chain couples TRBV5-4 to TRBJ1-2; 7 nucleotides line up with TRBD1. The read halts 3 residues ahead of the CDR3 end, with the missing end drawn from the germline J gene. V lost 4 bases and J lost 4; bases outside the gene matches: 7. The CDR3 runs to 14 residues. Germline CDR1 is SGHNT and CDR2 is YYREEE (reference sequence).

As regards this clone: The read halts 3 residues ahead of the CDR3 end, with the missing end drawn from the germline J gene. The rearrangement joins TRBV2 to TRBJ1-2, with D uncertain. The CDR3 is 14 amino acids. The germline V gene has CDR1 SNHLY and CDR2 FYNNEI. The CDR3 is CASSGLTGAYDYTF. The DNA read from the CDR3 is TGTGCCAGCAGTGGTTTGACTGGAGCCTACGAC.

To note about this clone: The CDR3 end falls 3 residues outside the read, so it is completed with the germline J gene. This chain links TRBV29-1 with TRBJ1-2, with D possibly TRBD1 on 6 matching bases. Germline V CDR1 and CDR2: SQVTM, ANQGSEA. CDR3 length equals 14 residues. V was clipped by 7 bases and J by 4 bases, with 19 bases between them. This chain's CDR3 is CSAEGVRGTYGYTF. The sequenced CDR3 bases are TGCAGCGCCGAGGGCGTCAGGGGCACCTATGGC.

Concerning this clone itself: The read ends 3 residues before the CDR3 terminus; that terminus is restored from the germline J gene. V is TRBV19 and J is TRBJ2-7; 13 bases are shared with TRBD2. With 6 bases clipped from V and 5 bases from J, the junction kept 7 bases outside the gene matches. The CDR3 loop spans 15 amino acids. Germline CDR1 reads LNHDA; CDR2 reads SQIVND (reference sequence). CDR3: CASRAGTSGINEQYF. Incomplete CDR3 DNA: TGTGCCAGTAGGGCCGGGACTAGCGGGATTAACGAG.

On this clone itself: The read terminates 3 residues ahead of where the CDR3 ends, so the germline J gene completes it. The rearrangement joins TRBV4-1 to TRBJ2-1; 9 bases fit TRBD2. Trimming took 4 bases from V and 7 from J; bases not matched to a gene: 11. The CDR3 spans 16 residues. CDR1 and CDR2 from the germline V gene are MGHRA and YSYEKL. The sequenced CDR3 bases are TGCGCCAGCAGCCCCCGTCAAGCGGGAGGTATAAATGAG. Its protein is CASSPRQAGGINE. The whole CDR3 sequence reads CASSPRQAGGINEQFF.

Partial CDR3 DNA: TGCAGCGTTGACAAGGGGGAAACTCTCTGGCAAGAGACG. It yields the protein CSVDKGETLWQET. The complete CDR3 reads CSVDKGETLWQETQYF. The rearrangement joins TRBV29-1 to TRBJ2-3; D is possibly TRBD1 (6 bases). The sequenced fragment ends 3 residues before the CDR3 boundary, so the rest is inferred from the germline J gene. This CDR3 is built from 16 residues. CDR1 is SQVTM and CDR2 is ANQGSEA in the germline V gene.

Points on this clone: Read sequence stops 3 residues before the CDR3 end, and the germline J gene provides the missing end. The V call is TRBV7-9, the J call TRBJ2-7; 8 bases align to TRBD1. CDR3 length: 14 residues. Germline values: CDR1 SEHNR, CDR2 FQNEAQ (reference sequence). The trim removed 5 bases at V and 4 bases at J, leaving 7 bases unmatched. The CDR3 spells CASSMGQVQYEQYF. The sequenced part of the CDR3 DNA is TGTGCCAGCAGCATGGGACAGGTACAGTACGAG. Variable domain in full (rest from reference TRBV7-9 and TRBJ2-7): DTGVSQNPRHKITKRGQNVTFRCDPISEHNRLYWYRQTLGQGPEFLTYFQNEAQLEKSRLLSDRFSAERPKGSFSTLEIQRTEQGDSAMYLCASSMGQVQYEQYFGPGTRLTVT.

Comment on this clone: Coverage ceases 3 residues before the CDR3 finishes, and the germline J gene fills in the end. The chain has TRBV7-2 and TRBJ1-2; 7 nucleotides line up with TRBD1. The CDR3 consists of 13 residues. The germline gives CDR1 SGHTA, CDR2 FQGNSA. Here the CDR3 reads CASSLEGADTYTF. The CDR3 bases that were read are TGTGCCAGCAGCTTAGAGGGGGCAGATACC.

For this clone: The missing CDR3 end, 3 residues past where the read stops, is filled in from the germline J gene. The chain carries TRBV19 and TRBJ1-2; 9 positions match TRBD1. The CDR3 spans 14 residues. Germline V lookup: CDR1 LNHDA, CDR2 SQIVND (reference sequence). V was pared by 6 bases and J by 6 bases, with 8 bases of the junction left unmatched. CDR3 in amino acids: CASRLPGQGDGYTF. The DNA read from the CDR3 is TGTGCCAGTAGGTTACCGGGACAGGGTGATGGC. Looking up the rest from reference TRBV19 and TRBJ1-2 gives the full variable domain: DGGITQSPKYLFRKEGQNVTLSCEQNLNHDAMYWYRQDPGQGLRLIYYSQIVNDFQKGDIAEGYSVSREKKESFPLTVTSAQKNPTAFYLCASRLPGQGDGYTFGSGTRLTVV.

Notes on this clone: The read stops 3 residues short of the end of the CDR3; the missing end is completed from the germline J gene. The chain has TRBV13 and TRBJ1-1, with D perhaps TRBD1 (5 bases). Deletions cut 4 bases from V and 3 bases from J, with 9 bases between. The CDR3 is 13 amino acids. Germline CDR1 reads PRHDT; CDR2 reads FYEKMQ (reference sequence). Partial CDR3 DNA: TGTGCCAGCAGCTCGGGGGACGACACTGAA. Translating it yields CASSSGDDTE. The complete CDR3 protein is CASSSGDDTEAFF.

About this clone: Read sequence stops 3 residues before the CDR3 end, and the germline J gene provides the missing end. The rearrangement uses TRBV2 and TRBJ1-1; D gene uncertain. This CDR3 has 15 residues. Germline assignment: CDR1 SNHLY and CDR2 FYNNEI. The part of the CDR3 DNA that was read is TGTGCCAGCAGTGACTCGGTAATCTTCGCCTACGAG. Its protein is CASSDSVIFAYE. In full, the CDR3 is CASSDSVIFAYEAFF.

Regarding this clone: The CDR3 extends 3 residues past the end of the read, so its final part is completed from the germline J gene. This chain uses TRBV19 with TRBJ2-3; a possible D gene is TRBD1 (5 bases). CDR1 and CDR2 (germline): LNHDA, SQIVND (reference sequence). This CDR3 is built from 13 residues. CDR3 in amino acids: CASSLQAQETQYF. The sequenced CDR3 bases are TGTGCCAGTAGTCTACAGGCACAAGAGACG.

The CDR3 bases that were read are TGTGCCAGCAGCATCGGACAGGCGACAGATACG. The encoded protein is CASSIGQATDT. The whole CDR3 protein is CASSIGQATDTQYF. V is TRBV7-3 and J is TRBJ2-3; TRBD1 matches 7 bases. The read terminates 3 residues before the CDR3 end, so the remaining end is supplied by the germline J gene. CDR1 is SGHTA, CDR2 FQGTGA, per germline. V was clipped by 5 bases and J by 3 bases; unmatched bases: 5. The CDR3 contains 14 residues.

Concerning this clone: The read gets to within 3 residues of the CDR3 end, and the germline J gene fills in the rest. V and J are TRBV7-9 and TRBJ2-4; 7 nucleotides line up with TRBD1. The CDR3 is 15 amino acids. Germline CDR1 SEHNR, CDR2 FQNEAQ (reference sequence). Partial CDR3 DNA: TGTGCCAGCAGCCCCCGGACAGGTTCTAACTATGGT. Protein sequence: CASSPRTGSNYG. The full CDR3 protein reads CASSPRTGSNYGQYF. Full variable domain (outside the CDR3, taken from reference TRBV7-9 and TRBJ2-4): DTGVSQNPRHKITKRGQNVTFRCDPISEHNRLYWYRQTLGQGPEFLTYFQNEAQLEKSRLLSDRFSAERPKGSFSTLEIQRTEQGDSAMYLCASSPRTGSNYGQYFGAGTRLSVL.